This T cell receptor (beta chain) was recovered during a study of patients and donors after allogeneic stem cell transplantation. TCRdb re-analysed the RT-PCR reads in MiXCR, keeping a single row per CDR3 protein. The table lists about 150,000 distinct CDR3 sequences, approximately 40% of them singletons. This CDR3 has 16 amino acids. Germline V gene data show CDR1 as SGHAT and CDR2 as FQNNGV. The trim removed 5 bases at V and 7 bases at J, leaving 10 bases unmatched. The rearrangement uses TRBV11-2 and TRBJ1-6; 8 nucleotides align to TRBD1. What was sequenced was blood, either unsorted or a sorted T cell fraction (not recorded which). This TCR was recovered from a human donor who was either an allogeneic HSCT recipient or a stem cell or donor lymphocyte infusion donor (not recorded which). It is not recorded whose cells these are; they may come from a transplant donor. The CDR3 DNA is TGTGCCAGCAGCCGACGACAGGGGAAGACAAATTCACCCCTCCACTTT. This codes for CASSRRQGKTNSPLHF.